This TCR beta chain was observed in a study of ipilimumab plus nivolumab after autologous stem cell transplantation. Study-wide context: A median of roughly 8 nivolumab and 4 or 5 ipilimumab doses were given. The DLBCL cohort had primary refractory and relapsed disease, with 18-month progression-free survival of approximately 87% and 28%.

CDR1 and CDR2 (germline): LNHNV, YYDKDF (reference sequence). This CDR3 is built from 16 residues. Deletions cut 4 bases from V and 4 bases from J, with 19 bases between. Repertoires were generated with immunoSEQ multiplex PCR, while TCRdb's copy carries only in-frame clones and drops some. The sample holds some 25,000 clones, around 84% seen once. Starting 14 to 28 days after autologous transplant, ipilimumab 1 mg/kg was given. Dosing: nivolumab 3 mg/kg IV, weeks 1, 4, 7, 10, then every two weeks to week 26. The sequencing used PBMCs, collected in a trial of ipilimumab plus nivolumab as post-transplant consolidation. The chain links TRBV15 to TRBJ1-2; D is perhaps TRBD1 (5 bases). The source of this sequence is a male donor with diffuse large B-cell lymphoma. Written as DNA, the CDR3 is TGTGCCACCAGCACCCAACGGCACAGGTGGGGCTATGGCTACACCTTC. Amino acids: CATSTQRHRWGYGYTF.